This T cell receptor beta chain was sequenced for a study of blood T cell repertoires in COVID-19. Study context: Sites in the United States, Italy and Spain provided acute and convalescent COVID-19 samples. T cells, B-cell-depleted T cells, or PBMCs provided the cDNA or gDNA that served as material.

Original analysis: Scientists estimated how many nucleated cells there were by amplifying reference gene primers. Data came from immunoSEQ multiplex PCR; TCRdb stores just in-frame clones and leaves some out. The V and J calls and clone size are taken from that table; D and trimming were inferred from the DNA. The data hold about 110,000 clones, with 80% to 90% observed a single time. CDR1 LGHNT and CDR2 FRNRAP come from the germline V gene. V lost 2 bases and J 0 bases, leaving 4 bases between the germline ends. The CDR3 totals 14 residues. The material sequenced was peripheral blood. The receptor was isolated from a woman of 80 years or more with acute or convalescent COVID-19. The gene calls are TRBV12-5 and TRBJ2-2; D is undetermined. The CDR3 is CASGLSSNTGELFF. The CDR3 DNA reads TGTGCTAGTGGTTTGTCCTCGAACACCGGGGAGCTGTTTTTT.